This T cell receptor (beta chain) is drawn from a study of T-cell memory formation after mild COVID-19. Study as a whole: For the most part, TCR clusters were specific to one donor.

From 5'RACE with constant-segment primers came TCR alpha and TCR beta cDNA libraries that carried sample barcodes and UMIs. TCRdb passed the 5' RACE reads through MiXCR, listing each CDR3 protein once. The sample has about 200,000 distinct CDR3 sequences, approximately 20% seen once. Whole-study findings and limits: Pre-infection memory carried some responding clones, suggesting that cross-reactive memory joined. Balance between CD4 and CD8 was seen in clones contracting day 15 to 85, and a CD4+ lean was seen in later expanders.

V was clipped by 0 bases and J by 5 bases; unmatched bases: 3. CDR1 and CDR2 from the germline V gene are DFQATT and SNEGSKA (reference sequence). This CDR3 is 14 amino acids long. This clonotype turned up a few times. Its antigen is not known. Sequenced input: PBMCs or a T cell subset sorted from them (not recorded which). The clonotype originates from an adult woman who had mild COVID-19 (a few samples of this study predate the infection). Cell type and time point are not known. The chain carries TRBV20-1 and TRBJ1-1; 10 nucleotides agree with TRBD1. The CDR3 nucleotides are TGCAGTGCTAGAGATGGGACAGGGGTTACTGAAGCTTTCTTT. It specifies CSARDGTGVTEAFF.